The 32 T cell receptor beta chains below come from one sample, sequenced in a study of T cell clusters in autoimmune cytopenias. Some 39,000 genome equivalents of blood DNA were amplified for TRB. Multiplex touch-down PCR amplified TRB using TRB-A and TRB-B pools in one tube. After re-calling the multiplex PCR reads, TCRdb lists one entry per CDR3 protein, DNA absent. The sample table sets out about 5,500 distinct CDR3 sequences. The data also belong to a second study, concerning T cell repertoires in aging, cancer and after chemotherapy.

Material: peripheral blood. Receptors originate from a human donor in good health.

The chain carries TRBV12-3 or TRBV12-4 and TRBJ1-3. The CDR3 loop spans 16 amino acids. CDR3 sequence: CASSLAYSVSGDTIYF.

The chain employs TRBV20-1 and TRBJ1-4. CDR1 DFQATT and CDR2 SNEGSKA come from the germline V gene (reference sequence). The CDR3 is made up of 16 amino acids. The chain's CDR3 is CSARDRLGELYEKLFF.

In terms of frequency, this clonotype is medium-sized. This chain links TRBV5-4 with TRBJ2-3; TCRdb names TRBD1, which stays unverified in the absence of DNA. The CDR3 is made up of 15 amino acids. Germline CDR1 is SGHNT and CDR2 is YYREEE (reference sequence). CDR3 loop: CASSPGRSREDTQYF.

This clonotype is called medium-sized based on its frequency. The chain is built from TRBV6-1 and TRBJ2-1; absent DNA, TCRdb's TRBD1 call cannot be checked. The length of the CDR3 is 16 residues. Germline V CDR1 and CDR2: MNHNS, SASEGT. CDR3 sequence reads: CASSEWGPPSYNEQFF.

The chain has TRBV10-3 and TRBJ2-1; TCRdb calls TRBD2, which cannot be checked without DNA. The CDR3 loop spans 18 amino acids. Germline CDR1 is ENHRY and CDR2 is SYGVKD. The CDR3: CAISLTWTGSGGAFEQFF.

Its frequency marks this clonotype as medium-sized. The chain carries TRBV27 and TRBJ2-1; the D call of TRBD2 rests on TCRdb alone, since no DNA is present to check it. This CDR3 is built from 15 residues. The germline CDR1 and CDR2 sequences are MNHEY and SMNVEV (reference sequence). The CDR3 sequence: CASTGTSGLYNEQFF.

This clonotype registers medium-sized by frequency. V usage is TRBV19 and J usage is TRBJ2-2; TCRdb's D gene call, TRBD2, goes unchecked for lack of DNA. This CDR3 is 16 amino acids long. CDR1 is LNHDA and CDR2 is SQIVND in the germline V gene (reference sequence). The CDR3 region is CASGRLAGDSTGELFF.

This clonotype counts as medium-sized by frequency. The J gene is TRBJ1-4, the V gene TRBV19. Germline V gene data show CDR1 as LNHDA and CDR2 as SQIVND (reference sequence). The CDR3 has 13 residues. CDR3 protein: CASSMDLTEKLFF.

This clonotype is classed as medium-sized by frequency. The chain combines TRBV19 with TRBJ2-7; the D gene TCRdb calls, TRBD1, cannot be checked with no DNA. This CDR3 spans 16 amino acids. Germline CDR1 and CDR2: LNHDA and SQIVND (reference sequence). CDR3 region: CASSRGDGYSSYEQYF.

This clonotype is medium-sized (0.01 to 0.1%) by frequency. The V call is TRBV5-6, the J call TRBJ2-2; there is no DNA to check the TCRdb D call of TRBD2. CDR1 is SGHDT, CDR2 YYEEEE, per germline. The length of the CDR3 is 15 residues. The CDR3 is CASREGLLLGGELFF.

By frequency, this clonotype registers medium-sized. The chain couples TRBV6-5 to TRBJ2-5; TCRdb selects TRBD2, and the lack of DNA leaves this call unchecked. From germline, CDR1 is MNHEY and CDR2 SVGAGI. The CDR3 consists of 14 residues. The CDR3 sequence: CASSYVAREETQYF.

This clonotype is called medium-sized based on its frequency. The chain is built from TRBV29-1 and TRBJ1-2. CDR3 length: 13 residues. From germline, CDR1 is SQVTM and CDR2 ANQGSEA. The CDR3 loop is CSVEGQLNYGYTF.

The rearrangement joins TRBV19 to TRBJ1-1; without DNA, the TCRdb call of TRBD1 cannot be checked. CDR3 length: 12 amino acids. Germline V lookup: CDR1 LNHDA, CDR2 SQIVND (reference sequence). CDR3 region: CAVRGGVTEAFF. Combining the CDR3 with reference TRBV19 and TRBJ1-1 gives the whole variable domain DGGITQSPKYLFRKEGQNVTLSCEQNLNHDAMYWYRQDPGQGLRLIYYSQIVNDFQKGDIAEGYSVSREKKESFPLTVTSAQKNPTAFYLCAVRGGVTEAFFGQGTRLTVV.

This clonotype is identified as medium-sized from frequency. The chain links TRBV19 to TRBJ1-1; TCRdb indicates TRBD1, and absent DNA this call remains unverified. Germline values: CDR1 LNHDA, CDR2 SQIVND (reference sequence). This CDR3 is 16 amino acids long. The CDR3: CASKAGGRSVNTEAFF. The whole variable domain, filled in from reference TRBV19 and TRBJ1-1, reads DGGITQSPKYLFRKEGQNVTLSCEQNLNHDAMYWYRQDPGQGLRLIYYSQIVNDFQKGDIAEGYSVSREKKESFPLTVTSAQKNPTAFYLCASKAGGRSVNTEAFFGQGTRLTVV.

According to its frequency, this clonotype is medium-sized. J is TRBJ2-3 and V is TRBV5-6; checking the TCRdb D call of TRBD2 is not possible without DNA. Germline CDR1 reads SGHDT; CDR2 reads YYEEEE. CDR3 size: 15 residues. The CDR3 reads CASSFSALSTDTQYF.

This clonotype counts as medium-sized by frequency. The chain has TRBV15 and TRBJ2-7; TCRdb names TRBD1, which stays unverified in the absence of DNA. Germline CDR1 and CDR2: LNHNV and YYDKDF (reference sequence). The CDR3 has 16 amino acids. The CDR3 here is CATSRGSATGRDEQYF.

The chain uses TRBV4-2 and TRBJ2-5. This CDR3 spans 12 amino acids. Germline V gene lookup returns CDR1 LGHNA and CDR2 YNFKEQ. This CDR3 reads CASSQDRETQYF.

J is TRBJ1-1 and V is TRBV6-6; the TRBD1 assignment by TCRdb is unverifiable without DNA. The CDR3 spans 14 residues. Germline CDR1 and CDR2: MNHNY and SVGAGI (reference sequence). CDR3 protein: CASSRRQGADEAFF.

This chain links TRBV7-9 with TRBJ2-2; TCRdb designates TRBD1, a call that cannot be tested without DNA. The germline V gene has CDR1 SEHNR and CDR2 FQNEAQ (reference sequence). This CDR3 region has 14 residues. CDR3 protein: CASSFPPGVTELFF.

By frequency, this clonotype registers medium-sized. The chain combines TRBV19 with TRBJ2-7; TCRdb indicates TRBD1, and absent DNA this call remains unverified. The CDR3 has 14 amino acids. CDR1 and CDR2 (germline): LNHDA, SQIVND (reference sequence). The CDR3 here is CASSPRDRLLEQYF.

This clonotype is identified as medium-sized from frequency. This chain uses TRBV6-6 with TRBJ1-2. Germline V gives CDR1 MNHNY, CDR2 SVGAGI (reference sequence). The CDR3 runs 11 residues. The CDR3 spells CASQANYGYTF.

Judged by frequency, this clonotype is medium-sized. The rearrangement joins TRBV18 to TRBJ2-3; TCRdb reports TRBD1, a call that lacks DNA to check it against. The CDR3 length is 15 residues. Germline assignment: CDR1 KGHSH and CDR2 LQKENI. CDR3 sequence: CASSAQTGWADTQYF.

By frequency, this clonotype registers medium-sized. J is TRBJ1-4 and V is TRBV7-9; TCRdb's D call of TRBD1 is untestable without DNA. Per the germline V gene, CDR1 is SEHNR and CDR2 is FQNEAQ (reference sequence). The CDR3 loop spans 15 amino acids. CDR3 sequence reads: CASSPRTGFREKLFF.

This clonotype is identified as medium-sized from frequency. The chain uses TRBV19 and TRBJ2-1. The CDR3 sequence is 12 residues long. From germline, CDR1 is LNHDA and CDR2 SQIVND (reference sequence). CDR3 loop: CASTNPQRDKFF.

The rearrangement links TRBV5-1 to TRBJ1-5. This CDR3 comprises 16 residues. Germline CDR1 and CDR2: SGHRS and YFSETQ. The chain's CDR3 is CASCPGPGVGNQPQHF.

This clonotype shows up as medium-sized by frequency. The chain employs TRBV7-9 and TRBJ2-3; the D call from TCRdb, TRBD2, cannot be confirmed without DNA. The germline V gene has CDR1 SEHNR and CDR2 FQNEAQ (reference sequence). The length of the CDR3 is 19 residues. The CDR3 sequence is CASSSRVVRSGLSTDTQYF.

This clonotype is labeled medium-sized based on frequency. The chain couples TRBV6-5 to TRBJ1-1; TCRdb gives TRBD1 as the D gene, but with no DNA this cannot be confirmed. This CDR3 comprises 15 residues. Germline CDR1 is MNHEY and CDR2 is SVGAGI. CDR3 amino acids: CASSYSIGRNTEAFF.

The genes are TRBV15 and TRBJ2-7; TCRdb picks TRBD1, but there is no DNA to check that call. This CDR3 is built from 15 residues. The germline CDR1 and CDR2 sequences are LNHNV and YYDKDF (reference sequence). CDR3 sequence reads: CATSREPGTGYEQYF.

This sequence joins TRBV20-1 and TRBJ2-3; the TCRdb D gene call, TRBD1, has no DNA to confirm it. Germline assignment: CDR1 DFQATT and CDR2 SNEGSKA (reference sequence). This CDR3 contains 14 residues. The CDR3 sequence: CSARGPPNTDTQYF.

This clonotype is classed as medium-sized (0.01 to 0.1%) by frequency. The CDR3 spells CASRTGDYNEQFF. This chain uses TRBV12-3 or TRBV12-4 with TRBJ2-1; TCRdb names TRBD1, which stays unverified in the absence of DNA. This CDR3 is built from 13 residues.

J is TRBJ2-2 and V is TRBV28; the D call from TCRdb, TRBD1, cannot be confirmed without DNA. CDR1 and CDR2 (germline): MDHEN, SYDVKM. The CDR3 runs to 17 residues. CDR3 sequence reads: CASSRDSPAPQPGELFF. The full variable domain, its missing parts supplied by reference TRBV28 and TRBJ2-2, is DVKVTQSSRYLVKRTGEKVFLECVQDMDHENMFWYRQDPGLGLRLIYFSYDVKMKEKGDIPEGYSVSREKKERFSLILESASTNQTSMYLCASSRDSPAPQPGELFFGEGSRLTVL.

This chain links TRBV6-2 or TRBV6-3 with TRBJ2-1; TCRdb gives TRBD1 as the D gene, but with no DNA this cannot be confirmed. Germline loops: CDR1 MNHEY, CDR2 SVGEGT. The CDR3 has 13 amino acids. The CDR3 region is CASSNGGHNEQFF.